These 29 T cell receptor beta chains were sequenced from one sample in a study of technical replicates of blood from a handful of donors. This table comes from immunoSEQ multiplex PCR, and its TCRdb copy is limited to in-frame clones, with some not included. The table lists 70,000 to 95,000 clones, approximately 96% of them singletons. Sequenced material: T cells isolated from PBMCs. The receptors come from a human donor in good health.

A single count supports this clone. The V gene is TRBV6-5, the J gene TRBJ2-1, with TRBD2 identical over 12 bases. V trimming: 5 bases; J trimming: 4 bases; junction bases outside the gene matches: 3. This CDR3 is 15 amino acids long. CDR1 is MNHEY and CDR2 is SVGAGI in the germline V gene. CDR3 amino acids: CASSKTSGSYNEQFF. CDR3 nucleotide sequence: TGTGCCAGCAGTAAGACTAGCGGGAGTTACAATGAGCAGTTCTTC.

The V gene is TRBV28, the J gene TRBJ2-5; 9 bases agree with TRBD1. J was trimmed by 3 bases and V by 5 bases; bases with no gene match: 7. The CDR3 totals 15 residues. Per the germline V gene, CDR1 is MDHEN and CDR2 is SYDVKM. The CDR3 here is CASSRDRDREETQYF. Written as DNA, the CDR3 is TGTGCCAGCAGTCGGGACAGGGATAGAGAAGAGACCCAGTACTTC.

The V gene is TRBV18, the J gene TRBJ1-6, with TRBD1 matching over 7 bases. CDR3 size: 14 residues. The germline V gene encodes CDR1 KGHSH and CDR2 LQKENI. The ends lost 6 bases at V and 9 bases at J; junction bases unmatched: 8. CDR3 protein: CASSTDREISPLHF. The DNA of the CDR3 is TGTGCCAGCTCTACCGACAGGGAGATTTCACCCCTCCACTTT.

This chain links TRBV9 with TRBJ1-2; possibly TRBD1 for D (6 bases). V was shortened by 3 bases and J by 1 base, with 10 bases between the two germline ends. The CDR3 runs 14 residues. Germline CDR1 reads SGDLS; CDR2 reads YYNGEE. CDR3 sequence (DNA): TGTGCCAGCAGCGACCGGACAGATAACTATGGCTACACCTTC. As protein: CASSDRTDNYGYTF.

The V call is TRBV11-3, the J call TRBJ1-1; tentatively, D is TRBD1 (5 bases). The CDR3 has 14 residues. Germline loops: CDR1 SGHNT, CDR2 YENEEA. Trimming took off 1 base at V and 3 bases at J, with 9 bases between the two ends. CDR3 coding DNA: TGTGCCAGCAGCTTAGTCGGGGGGGACACTGAAGCTTTCTTT. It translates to CASSLVGGDTEAFF.

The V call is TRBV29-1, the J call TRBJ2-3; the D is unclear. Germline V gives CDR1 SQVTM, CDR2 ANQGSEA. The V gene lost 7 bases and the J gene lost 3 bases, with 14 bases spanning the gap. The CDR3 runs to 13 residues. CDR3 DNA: TGCAGCGCGCCTAATGGGCAGACAGATACGCAGTATTTT. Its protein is CSAPNGQTDTQYF.

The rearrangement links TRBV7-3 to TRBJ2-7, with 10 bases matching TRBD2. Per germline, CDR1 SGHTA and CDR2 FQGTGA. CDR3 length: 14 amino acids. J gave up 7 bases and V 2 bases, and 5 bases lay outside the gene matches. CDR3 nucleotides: TGTGCCAGCAGCTTACTAGCGGGAGTATATGAGCAGTACTTC. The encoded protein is CASSLLAGVYEQYF.

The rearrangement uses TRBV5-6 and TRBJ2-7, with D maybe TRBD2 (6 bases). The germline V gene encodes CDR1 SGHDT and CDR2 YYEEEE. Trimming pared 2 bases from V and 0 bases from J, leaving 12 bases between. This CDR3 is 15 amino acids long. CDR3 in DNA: TGTGCCAGCAGCTTTACAGAGACTAGCTCCTACGAGCAGTACTTC. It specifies CASSFTETSSYEQYF.

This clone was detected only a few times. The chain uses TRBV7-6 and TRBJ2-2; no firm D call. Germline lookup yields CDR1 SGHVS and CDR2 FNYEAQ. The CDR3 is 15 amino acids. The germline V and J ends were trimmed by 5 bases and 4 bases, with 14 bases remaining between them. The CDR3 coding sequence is TGTGCCAGCAGCACCAGTTTTTTGATCACCGGGGAGCTGTTTTTT. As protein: CASSTSFLITGELFF.

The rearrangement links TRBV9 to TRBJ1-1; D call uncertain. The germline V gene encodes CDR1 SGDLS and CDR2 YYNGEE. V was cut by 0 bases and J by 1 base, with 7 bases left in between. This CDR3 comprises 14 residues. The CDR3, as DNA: TGTGCCAGCAGCGTAGACTACGGGAACACTGAAGCTTTCTTT. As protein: CASSVDYGNTEAFF.

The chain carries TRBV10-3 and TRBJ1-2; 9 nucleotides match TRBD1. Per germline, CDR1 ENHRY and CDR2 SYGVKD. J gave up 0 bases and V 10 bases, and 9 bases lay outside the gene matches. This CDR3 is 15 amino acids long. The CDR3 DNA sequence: TGTGCCACCAGACAGGGGGGCGCAACTAACTATGGCTACACCTTC. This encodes CATRQGGATNYGYTF.

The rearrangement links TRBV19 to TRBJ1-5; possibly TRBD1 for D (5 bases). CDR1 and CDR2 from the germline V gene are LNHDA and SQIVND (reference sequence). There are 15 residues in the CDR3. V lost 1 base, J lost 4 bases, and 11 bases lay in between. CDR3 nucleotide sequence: TGTGCCAGTAGTATAGTTGGGGCGGCAAATCAGCCCCAGCATTTT. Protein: CASSIVGAANQPQHF.

The CDR3 nucleotides read TGTGCCAGCAGTGCGGGGGGGCACACTGAAGCTTTCTTT. Amino acids: CASSAGGHTEAFF. J is TRBJ1-1 and V is TRBV2; weak D call: TRBD1 (6 bases). CDR1 is SNHLY, CDR2 FYNNEI, per germline. V was pared by 4 bases and J by 3 bases, with 9 bases between. The CDR3 sequence is 13 residues long.

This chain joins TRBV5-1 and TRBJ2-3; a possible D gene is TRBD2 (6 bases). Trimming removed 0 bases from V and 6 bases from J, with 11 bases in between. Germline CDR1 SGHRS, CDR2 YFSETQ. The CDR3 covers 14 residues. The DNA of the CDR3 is TGCGCCAGCAGCTTGGGACTAGGATCTGATACGCAGTATTTT. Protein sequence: CASSLGLGSDTQYF.

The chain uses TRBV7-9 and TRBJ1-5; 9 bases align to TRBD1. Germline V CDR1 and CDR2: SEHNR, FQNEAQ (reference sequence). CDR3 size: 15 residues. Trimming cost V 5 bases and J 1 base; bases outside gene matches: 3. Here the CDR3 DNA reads TGTGCCAGCAGCCTGGACAGGGGAAGCAATCAGCCCCAGCATTTT. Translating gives CASSLDRGSNQPQHF.

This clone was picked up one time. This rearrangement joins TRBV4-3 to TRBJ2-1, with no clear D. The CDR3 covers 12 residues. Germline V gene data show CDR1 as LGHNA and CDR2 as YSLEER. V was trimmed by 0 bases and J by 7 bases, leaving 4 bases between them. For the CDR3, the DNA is TGCGCCAGCAGCCAAGATTCGAATGAGCAGTTCTTC. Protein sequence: CASSQDSNEQFF.

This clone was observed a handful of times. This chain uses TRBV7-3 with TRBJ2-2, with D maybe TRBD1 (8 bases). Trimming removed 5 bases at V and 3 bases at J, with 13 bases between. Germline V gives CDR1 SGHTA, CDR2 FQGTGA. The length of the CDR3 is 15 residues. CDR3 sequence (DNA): TGTGCCAGCAGCAAACAGGGGGGGGACACCGGGGAGCTGTTTTTT. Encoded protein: CASSKQGGDTGELFF.

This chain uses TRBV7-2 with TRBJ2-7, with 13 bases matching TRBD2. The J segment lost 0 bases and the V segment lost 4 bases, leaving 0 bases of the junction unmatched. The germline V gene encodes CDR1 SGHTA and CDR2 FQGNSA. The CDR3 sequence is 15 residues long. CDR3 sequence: CASSWTSGSSYEQYF. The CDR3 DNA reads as TGTGCCAGCAGCTGGACTAGCGGGAGCTCCTACGAGCAGTACTTC.

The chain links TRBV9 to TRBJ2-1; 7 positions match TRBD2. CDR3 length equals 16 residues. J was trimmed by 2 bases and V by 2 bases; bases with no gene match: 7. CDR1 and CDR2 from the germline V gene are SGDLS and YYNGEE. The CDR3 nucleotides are TGTGCCAGCAGCGTGAGCGGGACCCTTGCCTACAATGAGCAGTTCTTC. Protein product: CASSVSGTLAYNEQFF.

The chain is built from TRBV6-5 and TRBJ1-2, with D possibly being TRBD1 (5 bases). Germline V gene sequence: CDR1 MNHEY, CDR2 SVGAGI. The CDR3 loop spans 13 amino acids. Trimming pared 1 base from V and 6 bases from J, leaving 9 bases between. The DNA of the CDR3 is TGTGCCAGCAGTTACTTCTCCAGGGATGGCTACACCTTC. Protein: CASSYFSRDGYTF.

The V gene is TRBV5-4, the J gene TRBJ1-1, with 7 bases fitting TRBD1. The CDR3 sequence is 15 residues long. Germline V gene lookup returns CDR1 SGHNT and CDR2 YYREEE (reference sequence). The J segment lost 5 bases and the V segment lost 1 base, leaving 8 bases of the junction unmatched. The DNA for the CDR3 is TGTGCCAGCAGCTTGCCGACAGGGATAATTACTGAAGCTTTCTTT. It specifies CASSLPTGIITEAFF. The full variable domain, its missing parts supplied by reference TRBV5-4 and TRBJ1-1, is ETGVTQSPTHLIKTRGQQVTLRCSSQSGHNTVSWYQQALGQGPQFIFQYYREEENGRGNFPPRFSGLQFPNYSSELNVNALELDDSALYLCASSLPTGIITEAFFGQGTRLTVV.

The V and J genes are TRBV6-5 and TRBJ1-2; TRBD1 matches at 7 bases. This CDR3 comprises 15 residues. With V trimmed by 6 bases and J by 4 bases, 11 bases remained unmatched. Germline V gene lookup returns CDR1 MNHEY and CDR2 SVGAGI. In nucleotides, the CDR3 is TGTGCCAGCAGCCCCAGAGGTCAGGGGGTCTATGGCTACACCTTC. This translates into CASSPRGQGVYGYTF.

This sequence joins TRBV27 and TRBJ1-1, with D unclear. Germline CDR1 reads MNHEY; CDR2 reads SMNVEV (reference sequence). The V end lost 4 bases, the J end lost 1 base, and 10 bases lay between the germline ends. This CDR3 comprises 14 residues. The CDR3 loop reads CASSSPTENTEAFF. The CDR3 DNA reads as TGTGCCAGCAGTTCGCCTACAGAGAACACTGAAGCTTTCTTT.

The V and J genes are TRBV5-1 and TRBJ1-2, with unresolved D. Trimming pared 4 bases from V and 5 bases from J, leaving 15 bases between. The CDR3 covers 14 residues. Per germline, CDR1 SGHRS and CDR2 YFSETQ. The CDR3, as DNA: TGCGCCAGCAGCCCAGTATCAGGCATTTATGGCTACACCTTC. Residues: CASSPVSGIYGYTF.

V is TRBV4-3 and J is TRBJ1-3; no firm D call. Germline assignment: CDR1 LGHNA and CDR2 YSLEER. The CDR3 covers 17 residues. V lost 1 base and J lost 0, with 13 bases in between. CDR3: CASSQVSGVISGNTIYF. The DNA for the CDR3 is TGCGCCAGCAGCCAAGTATCAGGCGTCATCTCTGGAAACACCATATATTTT.

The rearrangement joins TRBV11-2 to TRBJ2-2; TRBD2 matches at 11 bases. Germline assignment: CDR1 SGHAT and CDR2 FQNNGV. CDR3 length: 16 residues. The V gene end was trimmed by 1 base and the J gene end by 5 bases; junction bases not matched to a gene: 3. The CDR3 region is CASSLARLAGTGELFF. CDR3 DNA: TGTGCCAGCAGCTTAGCTAGACTAGCGGGGACCGGGGAGCTGTTTTTT.

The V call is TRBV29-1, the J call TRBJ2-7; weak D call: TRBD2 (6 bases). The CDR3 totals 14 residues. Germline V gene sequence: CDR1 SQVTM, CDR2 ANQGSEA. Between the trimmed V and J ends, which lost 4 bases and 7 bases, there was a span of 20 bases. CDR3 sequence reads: CSVVLAGTTWEQYF. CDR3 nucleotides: TGCAGCGTTGTTCTTGCGGGGACCACCTGGGAGCAGTACTTC.

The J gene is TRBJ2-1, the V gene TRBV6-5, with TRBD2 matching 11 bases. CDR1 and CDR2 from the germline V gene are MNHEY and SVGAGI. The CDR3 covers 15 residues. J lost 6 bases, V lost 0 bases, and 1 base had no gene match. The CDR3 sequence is CASSYSLAGGNEQFF. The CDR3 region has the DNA TGTGCCAGCAGTTACTCGCTAGCGGGAGGCAATGAGCAGTTCTTC.

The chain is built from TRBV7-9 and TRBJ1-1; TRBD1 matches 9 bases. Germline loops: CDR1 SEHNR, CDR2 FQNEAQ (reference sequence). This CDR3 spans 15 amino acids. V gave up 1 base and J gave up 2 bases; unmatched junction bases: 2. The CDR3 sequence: CASSLGTGENTEAFF. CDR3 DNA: TGTGCCAGCAGCTTAGGGACAGGGGAAAACACTGAAGCTTTCTTT.